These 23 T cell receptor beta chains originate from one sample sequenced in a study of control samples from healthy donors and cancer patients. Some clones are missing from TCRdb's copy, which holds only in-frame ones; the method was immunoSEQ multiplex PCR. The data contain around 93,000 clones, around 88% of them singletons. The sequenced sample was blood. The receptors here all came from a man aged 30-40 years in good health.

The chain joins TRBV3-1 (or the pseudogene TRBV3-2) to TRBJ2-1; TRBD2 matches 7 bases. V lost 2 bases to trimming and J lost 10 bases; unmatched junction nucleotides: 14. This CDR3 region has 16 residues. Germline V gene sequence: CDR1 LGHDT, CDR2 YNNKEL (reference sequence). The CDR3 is CASSQPGDPSGGEQFF. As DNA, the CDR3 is TGTGCCAGCAGCCAACCTGGGGACCCCTCGGGGGGAGAGCAGTTCTTC.

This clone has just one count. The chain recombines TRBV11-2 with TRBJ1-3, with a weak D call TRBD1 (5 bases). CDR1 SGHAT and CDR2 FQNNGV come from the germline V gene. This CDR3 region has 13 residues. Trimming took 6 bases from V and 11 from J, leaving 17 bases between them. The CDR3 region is CASSNQGADAIYF. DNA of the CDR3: TGTGCCAGCAGTAATCAGGGAGCTGACGCCATATATTTT.

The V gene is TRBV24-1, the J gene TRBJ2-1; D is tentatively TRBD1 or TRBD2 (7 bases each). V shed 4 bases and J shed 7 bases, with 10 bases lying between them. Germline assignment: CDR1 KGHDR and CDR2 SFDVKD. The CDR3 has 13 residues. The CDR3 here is CATSDQGGNEQFF. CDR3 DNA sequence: TGTGCCACCAGTGACCAGGGGGGGAATGAGCAGTTCTTC.

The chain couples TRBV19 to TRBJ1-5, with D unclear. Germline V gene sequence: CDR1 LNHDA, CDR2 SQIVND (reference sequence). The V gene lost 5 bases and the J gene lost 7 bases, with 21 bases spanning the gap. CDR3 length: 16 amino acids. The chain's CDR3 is CASSAFDKAKDQPQHF. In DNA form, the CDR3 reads TGTGCCAGTAGTGCCTTTGACAAGGCAAAGGACCAGCCCCAGCATTTT.

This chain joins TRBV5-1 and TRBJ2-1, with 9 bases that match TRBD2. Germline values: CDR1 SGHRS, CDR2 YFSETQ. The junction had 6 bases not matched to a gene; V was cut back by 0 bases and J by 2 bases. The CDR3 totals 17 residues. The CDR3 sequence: CASSLVGAGGPYNEQFF. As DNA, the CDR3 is TGCGCCAGCAGCTTGGTTGGGGCGGGAGGGCCCTACAATGAGCAGTTCTTC.

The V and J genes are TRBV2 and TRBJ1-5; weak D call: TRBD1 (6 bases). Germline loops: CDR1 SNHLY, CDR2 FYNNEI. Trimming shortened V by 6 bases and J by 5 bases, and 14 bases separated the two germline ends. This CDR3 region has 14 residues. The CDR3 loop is CASRRTVEYQPQHF. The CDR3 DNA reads TGTGCCAGCAGGAGGACAGTGGAATATCAGCCCCAGCATTTT.

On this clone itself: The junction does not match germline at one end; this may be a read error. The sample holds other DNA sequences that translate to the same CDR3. The CDR3 bases are TGTCCCAGCATTTTACTATCAGCGGGCGGGGGCGGGAGCTACGAGCAGTACTTC. Amino acid sequence: CPSILLSAGGGGSYEQYF. This rearrangement joins TRBV27 to TRBJ2-7; a possible D gene is TRBD2 (7 bases). The CDR3 totals 18 residues. From germline, CDR1 is MNHEY and CDR2 SMNVEV (reference sequence).

This chain's CDR3 is CASSLALSSYEQYF. CDR3 nucleotide sequence: TGCGCCAGCAGCTTGGCTCTCAGCTCCTACGAGCAGTACTTC. The chain has TRBV5-1 and TRBJ2-7; D call uncertain. The germline V gene encodes CDR1 SGHRS and CDR2 YFSETQ. Trimming took off 0 bases at V and 0 bases at J, with 7 bases between the two ends. The CDR3 runs to 14 residues.

CDR3 loop: CASSFAGDREYGEQYF. CDR3 sequence (DNA): TGTGCCAGCAGCTTTGCGGGGGACAGGGAGTACGGCGAGCAGTACTTC. The V and J genes are TRBV5-6 and TRBJ2-7, with 9 bases identical to TRBD1. The V gene's germline CDR1 is SGHDT and CDR2 YYEEEE. Losses at the gene ends were 2 bases for V and 6 bases for J; bases not matched to a gene: 12. The CDR3 spans 16 residues. Variable domain in full (rest from reference TRBV5-6 and TRBJ2-7): DAGVTQSPTHLIKTRGQQVTLRCSPKSGHDTVSWYQQALGQGPQFIFQYYEEEERQRGNFPDRFSGHQFPNYSSELNVNALLLGDSALYLCASSFAGDREYGEQYFGPGTRLTVT.

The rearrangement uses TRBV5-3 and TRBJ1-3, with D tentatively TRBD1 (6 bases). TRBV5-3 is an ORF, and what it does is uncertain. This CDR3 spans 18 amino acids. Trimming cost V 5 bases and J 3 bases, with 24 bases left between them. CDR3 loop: CARRAILGESGDGNTIYF. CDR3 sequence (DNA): TGTGCCAGAAGGGCGATTCTGGGGGAGTCAGGGGATGGAAACACCATATATTTT.

CDR3 amino acids: CASSEGPTGGGSPLHF. Here the CDR3 DNA reads TGTGCCAGCAGTGAAGGCCCGACAGGGGGCGGGTCACCCCTCCACTTT. The chain employs TRBV25-1 and TRBJ1-6, with 10 bases that match TRBD1. This CDR3 comprises 16 residues. The junction had 8 bases not matched to a gene; V was cut back by 2 bases and J by 10 bases. Germline CDR1 is MGHDK and CDR2 is SYGVNS.

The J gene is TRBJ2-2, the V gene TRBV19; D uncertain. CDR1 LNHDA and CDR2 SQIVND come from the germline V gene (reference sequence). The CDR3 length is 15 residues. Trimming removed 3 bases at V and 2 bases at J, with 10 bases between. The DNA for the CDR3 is TGTGCCAGTAGTATGGGTCCATATAACACCGGGGAGCTGTTTTTT. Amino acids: CASSMGPYNTGELFF.

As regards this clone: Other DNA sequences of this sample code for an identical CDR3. The CDR3 is CASSFLQGANEQFF. In DNA, the CDR3 is TGTGCCAGCAGTTTTTTACAGGGGGCCAATGAGCAGTTCTTC. V gene TRBV27 combines with J gene TRBJ2-1; 9 bases are shared with TRBD1. CDR3 size: 14 residues. The J segment lost 6 bases and the V segment lost 3 bases, leaving 3 bases of the junction unmatched. Germline values: CDR1 MNHEY, CDR2 SMNVEV (reference sequence).

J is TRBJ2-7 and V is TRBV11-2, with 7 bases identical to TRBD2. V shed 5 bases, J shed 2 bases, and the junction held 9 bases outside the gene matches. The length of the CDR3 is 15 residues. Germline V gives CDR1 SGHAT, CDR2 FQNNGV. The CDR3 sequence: CASSPPSGEAYEQYF. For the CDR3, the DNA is TGTGCCAGCAGCCCCCCTAGCGGCGAGGCCTACGAGCAGTACTTC.

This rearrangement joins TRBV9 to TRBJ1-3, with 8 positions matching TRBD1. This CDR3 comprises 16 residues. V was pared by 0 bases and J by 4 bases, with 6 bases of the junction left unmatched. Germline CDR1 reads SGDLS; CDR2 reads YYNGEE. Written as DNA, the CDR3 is TGTGCCAGCAGCGTAGACCCGACAGGGGCGGGAAACACCATATATTTT. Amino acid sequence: CASSVDPTGAGNTIYF.

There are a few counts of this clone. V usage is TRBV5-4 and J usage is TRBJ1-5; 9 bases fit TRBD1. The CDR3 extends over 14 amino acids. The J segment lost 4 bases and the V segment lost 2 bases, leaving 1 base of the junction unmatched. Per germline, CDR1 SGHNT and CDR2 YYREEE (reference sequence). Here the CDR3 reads CASSLQGANQPQHF. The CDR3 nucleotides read TGTGCCAGCAGCTTACAGGGGGCGAATCAGCCCCAGCATTTT. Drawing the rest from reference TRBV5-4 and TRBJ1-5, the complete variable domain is ETGVTQSPTHLIKTRGQQVTLRCSSQSGHNTVSWYQQALGQGPQFIFQYYREEENGRGNFPPRFSGLQFPNYSSELNVNALELDDSALYLCASSLQGANQPQHFGDGTRLSIL.

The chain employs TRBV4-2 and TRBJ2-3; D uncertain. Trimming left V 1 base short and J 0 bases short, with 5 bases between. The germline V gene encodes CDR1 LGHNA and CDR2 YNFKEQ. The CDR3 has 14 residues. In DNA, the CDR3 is TGTGCCAGCAGCCAAGGGGCTAGCACAGATACGCAGTATTTT. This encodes CASSQGASTDTQYF.

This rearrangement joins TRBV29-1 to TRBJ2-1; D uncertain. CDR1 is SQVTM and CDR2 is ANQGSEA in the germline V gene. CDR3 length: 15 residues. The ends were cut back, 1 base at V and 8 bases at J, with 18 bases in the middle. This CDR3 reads CSVEVGMGTSDEQFF. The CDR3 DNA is TGCAGCGTTGAAGTAGGGATGGGTACGTCGGATGAGCAGTTCTTC.

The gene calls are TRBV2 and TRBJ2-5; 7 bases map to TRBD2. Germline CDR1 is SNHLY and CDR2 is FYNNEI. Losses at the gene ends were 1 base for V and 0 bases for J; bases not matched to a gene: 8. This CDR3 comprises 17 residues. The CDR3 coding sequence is TGTGCCAGCAGTGAAGGTGGACTAGTGCGGTACCAAGAGACCCAGTACTTC. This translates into CASSEGGLVRYQETQYF. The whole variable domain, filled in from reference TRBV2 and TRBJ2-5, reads EPEVTQTPSHQVTQMGQEVILRCVPISNHLYFYWYRQILGQKVEFLVSFYNNEISEKSEIFDDQFSVERPDGSNFTLKIRSTKLEDSAMYFCASSEGGLVRYQETQYFGPGTRLLVL.

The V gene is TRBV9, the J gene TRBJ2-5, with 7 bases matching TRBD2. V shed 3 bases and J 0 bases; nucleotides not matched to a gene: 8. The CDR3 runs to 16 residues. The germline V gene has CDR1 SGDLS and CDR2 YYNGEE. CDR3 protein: CASSAVGGTYQETQYF. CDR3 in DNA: TGTGCCAGCAGCGCCGTGGGGGGGACGTACCAAGAGACCCAGTACTTC. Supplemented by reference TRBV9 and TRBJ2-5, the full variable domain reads DSGVTQTPKHLITATGQRVTLRCSPRSGDLSVYWYQQSLDQGLQFLIQYYNGEERAKGNILERFSAQQFPDLHSELNLSSLELGDSALYFCASSAVGGTYQETQYFGPGTRLLVL.

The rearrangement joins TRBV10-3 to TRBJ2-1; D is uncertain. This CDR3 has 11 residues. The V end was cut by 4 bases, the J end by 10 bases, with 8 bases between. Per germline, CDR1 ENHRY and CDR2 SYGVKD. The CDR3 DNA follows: TGTGCCATCAGTGTGGGCAACGAGCAGTTCTTC. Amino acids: CAISVGNEQFF.

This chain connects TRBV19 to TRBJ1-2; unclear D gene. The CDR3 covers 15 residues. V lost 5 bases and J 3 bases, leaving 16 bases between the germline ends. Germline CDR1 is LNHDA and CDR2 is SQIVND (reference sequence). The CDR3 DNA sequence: TGTGCCAGTAGTCCAAACACCGCCCGGGACTATGGCTACACCTTC. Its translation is CASSPNTARDYGYTF.

DNA of the CDR3: TGTGCCAGCAGGGAGGCGCCCAACGGAAGGAAAGCTTTCTTT. Translated, it gives CASREAPNGRKAFF. The chain joins TRBV6-5 to TRBJ1-1; D uncertain. Germline V CDR1 and CDR2: MNHEY, SVGAGI. The CDR3 has 14 amino acids. V lost 6 bases and J 9 bases, leaving 20 bases between the germline ends.